These 30 T cell receptor beta chains share one sample of origin, sequenced in a study of CD4 T cells in relation to SARS-CoV-2 and coronaviruses. TCRdb's table, derived via immunoSEQ multiplex PCR, lists solely in-frame clones and lacks some. The table shows 32,000 or so clones, with 76% occurring only once. These receptors are not linked to any known antigen. CD4+ T cells from unexposed donors were obtained before the COVID-19 pandemic (2011-2018). After about ten days of culture, CD4+ T cells were isolated. The sequencing sample was made of CD4+ T cells from PBMCs, cultured in vitro. These receptors were taken from a human donor in good health.

This sequence joins TRBV7-2 and TRBJ1-1; the D is unclear. The germline gives CDR1 SGHTA, CDR2 FQGNSA. The CDR3 is 13 amino acids. Deletions cut 1 base from V and 3 bases from J, with 6 bases between. The CDR3 reads CASSLDSDTEAFF. The DNA of the CDR3 is TGTGCCAGCAGCTTAGATTCGGACACTGAAGCTTTCTTT.

This sequence joins TRBV29-1 and TRBJ2-3, with D possibly matching TRBD1 (6 bases). Looked up from germline, CDR1 is SQVTM and CDR2 is ANQGSEA. The CDR3 extends over 13 amino acids. V gave up 8 bases and J gave up 5 bases, with 17 bases separating them. CDR3 DNA: TGCAGCCTTTACGGGACATGGGAAGATACGCAGTATTTT. Translation gives CSLYGTWEDTQYF.

CDR3 region: CASSSTQNANTGELFF. Here the CDR3 DNA reads TGCGCCAGCAGCTCGACTCAGAACGCGAACACCGGGGAGCTGTTTTTT. This sequence joins TRBV5-1 and TRBJ2-2, with D unresolved. Germline CDR1 is SGHRS and CDR2 is YFSETQ. The CDR3 runs 16 residues. The germline V and J ends were trimmed by 3 bases and 0 bases, with 12 bases remaining between them.

Only one count was recorded for this clone. The chain has TRBV5-4 and TRBJ2-3; D is perhaps TRBD1 or TRBD2 (6 bases each). Trimming removed 4 bases from V and 2 bases from J, with 11 bases in between. This CDR3 spans 14 amino acids. Germline V gene sequence: CDR1 SGHNT, CDR2 YYREEE (reference sequence). This CDR3 is CASSPGGLTDTQYF. The CDR3 nucleotides are TGTGCCAGCAGCCCCGGGGGCCTCACAGATACGCAGTATTTT.

The chain has TRBV7-2 and TRBJ2-1; D is perhaps TRBD1 (6 bases). The germline V and J ends were trimmed by 2 bases and 6 bases, with 8 bases remaining between them. Looked up from germline, CDR1 is SGHTA and CDR2 is FQGNSA. The CDR3 contains 13 residues. The CDR3 DNA reads TGTGCCAGCAGCTTACAGGGGCCCAATGAGCAGTTCTTC. Its translation is CASSLQGPNEQFF.

The rearrangement uses TRBV6-5 and TRBJ2-7, with 7 bases matching TRBD1. This CDR3 contains 14 residues. Germline loops: CDR1 MNHEY, CDR2 SVGAGI. Unmatched junction bases numbered 8, after V lost 6 bases and J lost 3 bases. CDR3 region: CASRRGQGFYEQYF. The CDR3 bases are TGTGCCAGCAGGAGGGGGCAGGGTTTCTACGAGCAGTACTTC.

The chain uses TRBV20-1 and TRBJ2-7, with unresolved D. The CDR3 is made up of 11 amino acids. V was trimmed by 5 bases and J by 6 bases, leaving 11 bases between them. Germline lookup yields CDR1 DFQATT and CDR2 SNEGSKA (reference sequence). CDR3 region: CSAPWAREQYF. The DNA for the CDR3 is TGCAGTGCTCCCTGGGCACGCGAGCAGTACTTC.

The genes are TRBV19 and TRBJ1-5; 9 bases fit TRBD1. The CDR3 extends over 15 amino acids. V lost 5 bases and J lost 5; bases outside the gene matches: 7. The germline gives CDR1 LNHDA, CDR2 SQIVND (reference sequence). The CDR3 DNA reads as TGTGCCAGTAGTCCCTGGACAGGGGAGGATCAGCCCCAGCATTTT. Encoded protein: CASSPWTGEDQPQHF.

This clone was detected only a few times. The chain employs TRBV3-1 (or the pseudogene TRBV3-2) and TRBJ1-2, with 9 bases identical to TRBD1. This CDR3 spans 14 amino acids. Germline V gives CDR1 LGHDT, CDR2 YNNKEL (reference sequence). J was trimmed by 5 bases and V by 5 bases; bases with no gene match: 6. CDR3 loop: CASSTQGASYGYTF. CDR3 DNA sequence: TGTGCCAGCAGCACACAGGGGGCGTCGTATGGCTACACCTTC.

The V and J genes are TRBV4-3 and TRBJ1-3; possible D gene TRBD1, 6 bases. Between the trimmed V and J ends, which lost 2 bases and 4 bases, there was a span of 27 bases. Germline V gene lookup returns CDR1 LGHNA and CDR2 YSLEER. The CDR3 length is 20 residues. Here the CDR3 DNA reads TGCGCCAGCAGCCAATTTAGCCTTACAGGGAATAGACCCCCCGGAAACACCATATATTTT. Translation: CASSQFSLTGNRPPGNTIYF.

This clone qualifies as medium-sized. This chain connects TRBV12-3 or TRBV12-4 to TRBJ2-1; 8 bases map to TRBD1. Losses at the gene ends were 4 bases for V and 12 bases for J; bases not matched to a gene: 8. This CDR3 spans 13 amino acids. The CDR3 loop reads CASSYGAGTGQFF. As DNA, the CDR3 is TGTGCCAGCAGTTATGGGGCCGGGACAGGGCAGTTCTTC.

The rearrangement joins TRBV15 to TRBJ2-1; 14 bases are a match to TRBD2. The CDR3 spans 17 residues. Germline trimming cut 5 bases from V and 1 base from J; bases unmatched to any gene: 4. CDR1 is LNHNV, CDR2 YYDKDF, per germline (reference sequence). CDR3 sequence: CATSSRLAGGSYNEQFF. In DNA form, the CDR3 reads TGTGCCACCAGCTCACGACTAGCGGGAGGGTCCTACAATGAGCAGTTCTTC.

The rearrangement uses TRBV3-1 (or the pseudogene TRBV3-2) and TRBJ2-2; TRBD1 or TRBD2 may be the D gene (5 bases each). Germline lookup yields CDR1 LGHDT and CDR2 YNNKEL (reference sequence). CDR3 length: 14 amino acids. Trimming took off 3 bases at V and 3 bases at J, with 8 bases between the two ends. CDR3 amino acids: CASSQGTYTGELFF. In nucleotides, the CDR3 is TGTGCCAGCAGCCAGGGGACCTACACCGGGGAGCTGTTTTTT.

The chain carries TRBV10-3 and TRBJ2-7; 9 bases align to TRBD1. The CDR3 contains 16 residues. The J segment lost 4 bases and the V segment lost 8 bases, leaving 15 bases of the junction unmatched. Germline CDR1 and CDR2: ENHRY and SYGVKD. This CDR3 reads CAIAKSRDRALYEQYF. CDR3 DNA: TGTGCCATCGCCAAAAGTCGGGACAGGGCATTGTACGAGCAGTACTTC.

This sequence joins TRBV4-3 and TRBJ1-3, with D uncertain. Per germline, CDR1 LGHNA and CDR2 YSLEER. V lost 2 bases and J lost 2, with 13 bases in between. The CDR3 runs to 16 residues. CDR3 amino acids: CASSQSIWVTGNTIYF. DNA of the CDR3: TGCGCCAGCAGCCAAAGTATCTGGGTCACTGGAAACACCATATATTTT.

The rearrangement links TRBV5-5 to TRBJ1-4; D unclear. The germline V gene has CDR1 SGHKS and CDR2 YYEKEE (reference sequence). CDR3 length: 14 amino acids. Trimming cost V 6 bases and J 2 bases, with 11 bases left between them. Here the CDR3 DNA reads TGTGCCAGCACACTTAGGGTTACTAATGAAAAACTGTTTTTT. Protein sequence: CASTLRVTNEKLFF. Complete variable domain (other parts from reference TRBV5-5 and TRBJ1-4): DAGVTQSPTHLIKTRGQQVTLRCSPISGHKSVSWYQQVLGQGPQFIFQYYEKEERGRGNFPDRFSARQFPNYSSELNVNALLLGDSALYLCASTLRVTNEKLFFGSGTQLSVL.

The chain couples TRBV29-1 to TRBJ2-7; 7 nucleotides align to TRBD1. The CDR3 consists of 12 residues. Per germline, CDR1 SQVTM and CDR2 ANQGSEA. The ends lost 4 bases at V and 5 bases at J; junction bases unmatched: 5. The CDR3 reads CSVVRTGNEQYF. The CDR3 DNA sequence: TGCAGCGTTGTCCGGACAGGTAACGAGCAGTACTTC.

The genes are TRBV3-1 (or the pseudogene TRBV3-2) and TRBJ1-2; D is possibly TRBD1 (5 bases). CDR3 length: 14 amino acids. V was cut by 5 bases and J by 1 base, with 11 bases left in between. The germline V gene encodes CDR1 LGHDT and CDR2 YNNKEL (reference sequence). For the CDR3, the DNA is TGTGCCAGCAGCACTGACAGCCTTAACTATGGCTACACCTTC. Amino acids: CASSTDSLNYGYTF.

The chain uses TRBV2 and TRBJ2-3, with 8 nucleotides matching TRBD2. Germline V gene data show CDR1 as SNHLY and CDR2 as FYNNEI. Unmatched junction bases numbered 8, after V lost 10 bases and J lost 5 bases. The CDR3 is made up of 13 amino acids. The CDR3 DNA is TGTGCCACGCGGGAGGATGTGGGAGATACGCAGTATTTT. Amino acids: CATREDVGDTQYF.

V and J are TRBV14 and TRBJ1-1; D unclear. Trimming left V 4 bases short and J 0 bases short, with 15 bases between. The germline CDR1 and CDR2 sequences are SGHDN and FVKESK. This CDR3 has 16 amino acids. This CDR3 reads CASSPPNSRMNTEAFF. The CDR3 DNA is TGTGCCAGCAGCCCACCCAACAGTCGGATGAACACTGAAGCTTTCTTT.

CDR3 sequence (DNA): TGTGCCAGCAGTTTCAGACAGAGGGACACTGAAGCTTTCTTT. It codes for CASSFRQRDTEAFF. This rearrangement joins TRBV27 to TRBJ1-1; tentative D call: TRBD1 (5 bases). CDR3 length: 14 amino acids. Germline CDR1 and CDR2: MNHEY and SMNVEV (reference sequence). Trimming cost V 3 bases and J 3 bases, with 11 bases left between them.

V usage is TRBV6-5 and J usage is TRBJ1-1; D perhaps matches TRBD1 (6 bases). From germline, CDR1 is MNHEY and CDR2 SVGAGI. The CDR3 runs to 15 residues. Trimming removed 6 bases at V and 3 bases at J, with 17 bases between. The chain's CDR3 is CASSLPGAGDTEAFF. CDR3 nucleotide sequence: TGTGCCAGCAGCCTGCCGGGGGCCGGGGACACTGAAGCTTTCTTT.

This clone was found a few times. The chain employs TRBV5-1 and TRBJ2-1; perhaps TRBD1 as D (6 bases). Per germline, CDR1 SGHRS and CDR2 YFSETQ. V dropped 4 bases and J dropped 4 bases, with 15 bases sitting between them. CDR3 length: 15 amino acids. The CDR3 is CASSPDSNEYNEQFF. CDR3 DNA sequence: TGCGCCAGCAGCCCGGACAGCAACGAGTACAATGAGCAGTTCTTC.

Concerning this clone itself: The sample carries other DNA sequences with the same CDR3. The rearrangement links TRBV7-2 to TRBJ2-6; D tentatively fits TRBD1 or TRBD2 (6 bases each). Germline CDR1 and CDR2: SGHTA and FQGNSA. The ends were cut back, 3 bases at V and 0 bases at J, with 12 bases in the middle. This CDR3 is built from 17 residues. This CDR3 reads CASSLRGASSGANVLTF. The CDR3 DNA sequence: TGTGCCAGCAGCTTGAGGGGGGCTAGCTCTGGGGCCAACGTCCTGACTTTC.

Concerning this clone itself: The junction departs from the called germline gene at one end, perhaps through a read error. V and J are TRBV11-3 and TRBJ2-1; D possibly matches TRBD1 or TRBD2 (5 bases each). The CDR3 covers 15 residues. Germline V gene sequence: CDR1 SGHNT, CDR2 YENEEA. In DNA form, the CDR3 reads TGTGCCAGCAGTAAGGGGACGGCCGGGTACACTGAGCAGTTCTTC. Translation: CASSKGTAGYTEQFF.

The chain carries TRBV9 and TRBJ2-7; 12 positions match TRBD2. Germline values: CDR1 SGDLS, CDR2 YYNGEE. Unmatched junction bases numbered 3, after V lost 0 bases and J lost 2 bases. The CDR3 covers 16 residues. CDR3 coding DNA: TGTGCCAGCAGCGTAGGGGCTAGCGGGGGGGCCTACGAGCAGTACTTC. Its protein product is CASSVGASGGAYEQYF.

This sequence joins TRBV7-2 and TRBJ2-3; TRBD1 aligns across 8 bases. The V gene's germline CDR1 is SGHTA and CDR2 FQGNSA. The V segment lost 3 bases and the J segment 4 bases; nucleotides outside the gene matches: 9. This CDR3 region has 16 residues. This chain's CDR3 is CASSFGDRGVADTQYF. The CDR3 DNA follows: TGTGCCAGCAGCTTCGGAGACAGGGGTGTCGCAGATACGCAGTATTTT.

This clone was seen a few times. The chain has TRBV24-1 and TRBJ2-1; 7 bases map to TRBD2. The CDR3 has 13 amino acids. Germline assignment: CDR1 KGHDR and CDR2 SFDVKD. V shed 6 bases and J 5 bases; nucleotides not matched to a gene: 3. CDR3 amino acids: CATSPAGHNEQFF. In nucleotides, the CDR3 is TGTGCCACCAGTCCAGCGGGACACAATGAGCAGTTCTTC.

The chain employs TRBV27 and TRBJ2-7, with 7 positions matching TRBD2. This CDR3 has 14 residues. CDR1 is MNHEY, CDR2 SMNVEV, per germline (reference sequence). With 0 bases clipped from V and 2 bases from J, the junction kept 1 base outside the gene matches. CDR3 coding DNA: TGTGCCAGCAGTTTATCCGGACTAGCCTACGAGCAGTACTTC. Amino acid sequence: CASSLSGLAYEQYF.

This clone was picked up a small number of times. The chain is built from TRBV7-9 and TRBJ2-3; 9 nucleotides line up with TRBD2. Germline V gene lookup returns CDR1 SEHNR and CDR2 FQNEAQ (reference sequence). This CDR3 contains 17 residues. The J segment lost 4 bases and the V segment lost 4 bases, leaving 12 bases of the junction unmatched. The CDR3 DNA sequence: TGTGCCAGCAGCTCCCAGCGGGAGGTCGTGGGGGCAGATACGCAGTATTTT. It translates to CASSSQREVVGADTQYF.